This TCR beta chain was captured by sequencing in a study of blood T cell repertoires in COVID-19. Study details: The origin of the acute and convalescent COVID-19 samples was the United States, Italy and Spain. PBMCs, B-cell-depleted T cells, or T cells provided the cDNA or gDNA that made up the material.

The V and J ends lost 5 bases and 1 base, in that order; junction bases with no gene match: 4. Looked up from germline, CDR1 is LNHDA and CDR2 is SQIVND (reference sequence). The CDR3 totals 15 residues. The authors' processing: By means of reference gene primer amplification, nucleated cell counts were estimated. Assay: immunoSEQ multiplex PCR; the TCRdb copy retains only in-frame clones and omits some. V, J and clone size reflect that table, while D and trimming were determined from the DNA. The table lists about 200,000 clones, around 84% of them singletons. Sequencing used peripheral blood. The receptor was isolated from a human donor in a cohort sampled during active COVID-19. The chain joins TRBV19 to TRBJ1-5; 8 bases line up with TRBD1. The CDR3 region is CASSPRQGSNQPQHF. CDR3 nucleotide sequence: TGTGCCAGTAGTCCCCGACAGGGGAGCAATCAGCCCCAGCATTTT.